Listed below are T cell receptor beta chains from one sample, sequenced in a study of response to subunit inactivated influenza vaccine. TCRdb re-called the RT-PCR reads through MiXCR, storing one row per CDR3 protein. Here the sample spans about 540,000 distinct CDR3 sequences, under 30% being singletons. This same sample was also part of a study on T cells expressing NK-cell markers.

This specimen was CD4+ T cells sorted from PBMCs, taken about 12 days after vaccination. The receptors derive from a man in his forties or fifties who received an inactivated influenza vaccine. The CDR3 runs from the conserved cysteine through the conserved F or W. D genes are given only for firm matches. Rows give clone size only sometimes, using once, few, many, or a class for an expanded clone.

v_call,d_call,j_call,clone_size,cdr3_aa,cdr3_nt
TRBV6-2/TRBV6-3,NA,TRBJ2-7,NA,CASSVQGGRGGEQYF,TGTGCCAGCAGTGTCCAAGGGGGAAGGGGAGGCGAGCAGTACTTC
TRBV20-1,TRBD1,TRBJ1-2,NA,CSAWVTGGRDYGYTF,TGCAGTGCTTGGGTAACAGGGGGCAGGGACTATGGCTACACCTTC
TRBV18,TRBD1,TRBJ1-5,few,CASSPRTGDQPQHF,TGTGCCAGCTCACCAAGAACAGGGGATCAGCCCCAGCATTTT
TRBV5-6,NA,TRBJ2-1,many,CASSMGLRRPNEQFF,TGTGCCAGCAGCATGGGACTCCGGAGGCCCAATGAGCAGTTCTTC
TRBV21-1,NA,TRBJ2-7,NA,CASSLQRRDREYEQYF,TGTGCCAGCAGCCTCCAACGCCGGGACAGGGAGTACGAGCAGTACTTC
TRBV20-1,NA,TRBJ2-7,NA,CSANRLTYEQYF,TGCAGTGCTAACAGGCTCACCTACGAGCAGTACTTC
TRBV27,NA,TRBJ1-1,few,CASSSTDKYEAFF,TGTGCCAGCAGTTCGACAGATAAGTACGAAGCTTTCTTT
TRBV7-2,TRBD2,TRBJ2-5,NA,CASTLTSGGQTQYF,TGTGCCAGCACCCTGACTAGCGGGGGGCAGACCCAGTACTTC
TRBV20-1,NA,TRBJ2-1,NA,CSARWADGANSYNEQFF,TGCAGTGCTAGATGGGCTGATGGAGCCAACTCCTACAATGAGCAGTTCTTC
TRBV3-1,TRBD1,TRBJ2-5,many,CASSLYSQGVVETQYF,TGTGCCAGCAGCCTTTACTCCCAGGGGGTTGTGGAGACCCAGTACTTC
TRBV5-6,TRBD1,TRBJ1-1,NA,CASSMLQGRLTFF,TGTGCCAGCAGCATGCTACAGGGGAGGCTGACTTTCTTT
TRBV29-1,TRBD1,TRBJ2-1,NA,CSVDPGQGGYEQFF,TGCAGCGTTGACCCGGGACAGGGGGGCTATGAGCAGTTCTTC